The present T cell receptor beta chain was sequenced within a study of T cell responses to AZD1222 COVID-19 vaccine. Study observations and caveats: Researchers took repertoire samples only after the peak T cell response had come.

Measured with immunoSEQ multiplex PCR; TCRdb has only the in-frame clones, and not every one. This sample carries around 100,000 clones, nearly 95% of them seen once, and the ten largest clones take 1.5% to 2%. This clone was recorded once. Its target is not known. Trimming took off 2 bases at V and 0 bases at J, with 9 bases between the two ends. Germline CDR1 LGHNA, CDR2 YNFKEQ. This CDR3 is 15 amino acids long. Source: peripheral blood, taken on day 0 of AZD1222 vaccination. The source is an adult in good health. This rearrangement joins TRBV4-2 to TRBJ2-3; D may correspond to TRBD1 or TRBD2 (5 bases each). CDR3 sequence reads: CASSQSRDSTDTQYF. CDR3 nucleotide sequence: TGTGCCAGCAGCCAATCCCGGGACAGCACAGATACGCAGTATTTT.